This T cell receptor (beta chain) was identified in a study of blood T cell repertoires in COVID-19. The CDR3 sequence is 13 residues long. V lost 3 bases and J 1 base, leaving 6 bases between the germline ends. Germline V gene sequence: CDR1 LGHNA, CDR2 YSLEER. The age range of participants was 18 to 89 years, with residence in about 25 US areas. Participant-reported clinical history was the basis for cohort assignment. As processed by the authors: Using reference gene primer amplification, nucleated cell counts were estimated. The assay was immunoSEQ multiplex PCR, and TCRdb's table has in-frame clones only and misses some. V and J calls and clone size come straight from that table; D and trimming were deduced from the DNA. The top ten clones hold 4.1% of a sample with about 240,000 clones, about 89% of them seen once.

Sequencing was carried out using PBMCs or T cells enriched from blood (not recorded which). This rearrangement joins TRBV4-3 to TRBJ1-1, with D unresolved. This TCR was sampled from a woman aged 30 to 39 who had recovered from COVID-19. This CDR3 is CASSQLANTEAFF. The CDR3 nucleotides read TGCGCCAGCAGCCAGTTAGCGAACACTGAAGCTTTCTTT.